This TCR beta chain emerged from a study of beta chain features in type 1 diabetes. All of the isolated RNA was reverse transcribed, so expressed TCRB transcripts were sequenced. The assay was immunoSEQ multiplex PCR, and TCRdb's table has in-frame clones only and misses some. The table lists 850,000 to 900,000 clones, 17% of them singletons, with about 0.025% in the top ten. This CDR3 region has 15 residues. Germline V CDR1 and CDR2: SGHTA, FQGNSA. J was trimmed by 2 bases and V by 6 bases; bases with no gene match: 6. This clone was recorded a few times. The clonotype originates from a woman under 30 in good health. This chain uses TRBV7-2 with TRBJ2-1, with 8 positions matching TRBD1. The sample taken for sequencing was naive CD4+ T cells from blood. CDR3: CASRRTGLPYNEQFF. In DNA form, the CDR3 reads TGTGCCAGCAGACGGACAGGGTTACCCTACAATGAGCAGTTCTTC.